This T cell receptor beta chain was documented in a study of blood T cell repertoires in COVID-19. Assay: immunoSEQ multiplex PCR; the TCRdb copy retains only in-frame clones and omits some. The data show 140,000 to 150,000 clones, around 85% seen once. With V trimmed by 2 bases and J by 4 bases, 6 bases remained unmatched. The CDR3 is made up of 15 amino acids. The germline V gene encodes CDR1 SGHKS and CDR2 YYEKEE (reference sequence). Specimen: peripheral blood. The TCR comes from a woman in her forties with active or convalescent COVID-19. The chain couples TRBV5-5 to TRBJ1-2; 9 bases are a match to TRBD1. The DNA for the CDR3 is TGTGCCAGCAGCTTCTCGACAGGGGGAGGCTATGGCTACACCTTC. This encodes CASSFSTGGGYGYTF.